The source of this T cell receptor (beta chain) is a study of identical twins. This clonotype was picked up a small number of times. Its target is not known. Study-level results: Whereas memory repertoires showed no such difference, abundant cord blood beta clonotypes carried fewer insertions. Excess sharing by twins proved weaker in beta out-of-frame sequences.

One entry per CDR3 protein, called by TCRdb with MiXCR from the 5' RACE reads. The data contain 200,000 to 250,000 distinct CDR3 sequences, roughly 7% of them singletons. Germline V gene sequence: CDR1 SGHRS, CDR2 YFSETQ. The CDR3 loop spans 14 amino acids. The J segment lost 4 bases and the V segment lost 2 bases, leaving 4 bases of the junction unmatched. The data also belong to a second study, concerning yellow fever vaccine responses in identical twins.

The chain has TRBV5-1 and TRBJ2-5; 8 positions match TRBD1. The TCR originated in a woman between 18 and 30 years old in good health. Sequences were obtained from memory (CD45RO+) T cells sorted from blood. The CDR3 DNA reads TGCGCCAGCAGCTTAAGAGACAGGGGAGAGACCCAGTACTTC. Translation: CASSLRDRGETQYF.